These T cell receptor beta chains were read from a single sample in a study of blood T cell repertoires in COVID-19. Profiling relied on immunoSEQ multiplex PCR, and the TCRdb table lists in-frame clones only, not all of them. Altogether tens of thousands of clones are present, about 84% being singletons, with the ten largest covering more than 20%. Sequences were obtained from peripheral blood. The receptors were gathered from an older man with active or convalescent COVID-19. Each CDR3 is given with its conserved first and last residue. Each record gives: V gene, D gene, clone size, J gene, CDR3 DNA, CDR3 protein. A D gene is named only where the DNA matches it firmly. Some rows mark clone size as missing; the rest say once, few, many or name a class of expanded clone.

TRBV28	.	.	TRBJ1-1	TGTGCCAGCAGGCAAACAGGGTCCCTAAAGGAAGCTTTCTTT	CASRQTGSLKEAFF
TRBV6-5	TRBD1	.	TRBJ2-5	TGTGCCAGCAGTTCCGGCCGGACAGGCGCTCAAGAGACCCAGTACTTC	CASSSGRTGAQETQYF
TRBV7-8	.	.	TRBJ1-3	TGTGCCAGCAGCTTATACGGGGGTGGAGGAAACACCATATATTTT	CASSLYGGGGNTIYF
TRBV10-1	TRBD1	.	TRBJ2-7	TGCGCCAGCGGACCTGGGGACAGTACCTACGAGCAGTACTTC	CASGPGDSTYEQYF
TRBV3-1/TRBV3-2	TRBD2	.	TRBJ2-7	TGTGCCAGCAGGCCAAGCGGGGGCACCTACGAGCAGTACTTC	CASRPSGGTYEQYF
TRBV5-1	.	.	TRBJ1-1	TGCGCCAGCAGCTTGGTTTCAGGTGACACTGAAGCTTTCTTT	CASSLVSGDTEAFF
TRBV6-5	.	few	TRBJ2-2	TGTGCCAGCAGAGGTCGGGACACCTACACCGGGGAGCTGTTTTTT	CASRGRDTYTGELFF
TRBV27	.	.	TRBJ2-7	TGTGCCAGCAGTTGGCGGTGGAACTACGAGCAGTACTTC	CASSWRWNYEQYF
TRBV12-2	.	.	TRBJ2-3	TGTGCAAGTCGCCCAGGACTAGACCAGGAGTTCACAGATACGCAGTATTTT	CASRPGLDQEFTDTQYF
TRBV2	.	.	TRBJ1-5	TGTGCCAGCAGTGTTGAGGGAACTAATCAGCCCCAGCATTTT	CASSVEGTNQPQHF